The 21 T cell receptor beta chains in this list originate from one sample, sequenced in a study of CD8 T cells in Susac syndrome. Reverse transcription of about 0.5 to 1 ug RNA used random hexamers. In TCRdb, the immunoSEQ multiplex PCR reads were re-called with MiXCR into one record per CDR3 protein. Of around 160,000 distinct CDR3 sequences listed, 85% to 95% are singletons. The sequenced sample was CD4+ T cells from PBMCs. The receptor set was obtained from a human donor in good health.

This clonotype showed up just once. The chain recombines TRBV6-5 with TRBJ1-1, with no clear D. Trimming removed 2 bases at V and 1 base at J, with 2 bases between. The CDR3 is 12 amino acids. The germline CDR1 and CDR2 sequences are MNHEY and SVGAGI. DNA of the CDR3: TGTGCCAGCAGTTACAGGAACACTGAAGCTTTCTTT. Translation gives CASSYRNTEAFF.

This clonotype was seen once. The rearrangement joins TRBV20-1 to TRBJ2-2, with TRBD1 as a possible D gene (5 bases). Germline CDR1 and CDR2: DFQATT and SNEGSKA (reference sequence). This CDR3 comprises 12 residues. V lost 6 bases to trimming and J lost 6 bases, with 11 bases between them. The CDR3 region has the DNA TGCAGTGCAAGGGGAAATGCCGGGGAGCTGTTTTTT. Its translation is CSARGNAGELFF.

J is TRBJ1-2 and V is TRBV12-3 or TRBV12-4, with D perhaps matching TRBD1 (5 bases). The V and J ends lost 7 bases and 3 bases respectively, with 15 bases between them. The CDR3 runs 14 residues. The CDR3 DNA is TGTGCCAGCACCACCCGGGGGATGGACTATGGCTACACCTTC. It codes for CASTTRGMDYGYTF.

The chain recombines TRBV12-3 or TRBV12-4 with TRBJ1-1, with no clear D. The CDR3 is made up of 12 amino acids. The ends were cut back, 7 bases at V and 2 bases at J, with 8 bases in the middle. CDR3 region: CASTFRNTEAFF. As DNA, the CDR3 is TGTGCCAGCACTTTTAGAAACACTGAAGCTTTCTTT.

The genes are TRBV5-1 and TRBJ2-5; weak D call: TRBD1 (6 bases). This CDR3 has 13 residues. The V end was cut by 4 bases, the J end by 4 bases, with 11 bases between. The germline V gene has CDR1 SGHRS and CDR2 YFSETQ. The CDR3 here is CASSQIGGETQYF. The CDR3 DNA reads TGCGCCAGCAGCCAGATAGGGGGAGAGACCCAGTACTTC.

This sequence joins TRBV2 and TRBJ1-5, with TRBD1 identical over 9 bases. Germline CDR1 is SNHLY and CDR2 is FYNNEI. V was clipped by 6 bases and J by 6 bases; unmatched bases: 3. This CDR3 region has 13 residues. The CDR3 DNA is TGTGCCAGCAGGGGACAGGGTGCTCAGCCCCAGCATTTT. It specifies CASRGQGAQPQHF.

The genes are TRBV5-1 and TRBJ1-1; D perhaps matches TRBD1 (5 bases). Per the germline V gene, CDR1 is SGHRS and CDR2 is YFSETQ. The CDR3 length is 16 residues. V was clipped by 4 bases and J by 7 bases, with 23 bases between them. In DNA form, the CDR3 reads TGCGCCAGCAGCCTAATGACTCGAGACAGAGCGTTTGAAGCTTTCTTT. Encoded protein: CASSLMTRDRAFEAFF.

J is TRBJ1-1 and V is TRBV19; D is undetermined. Germline V lookup: CDR1 LNHDA, CDR2 SQIVND (reference sequence). V was shortened by 0 bases and J by 1 base, with 6 bases between the two germline ends. The CDR3 sequence is 14 residues long. The CDR3 here is CASSIDWQNTEAFF. The CDR3 nucleotides are TGTGCCAGTAGTATAGATTGGCAGAACACTGAAGCTTTCTTT.

The V and J genes are TRBV3-1 and TRBJ2-1; D not resolved. The CDR3 extends over 15 amino acids. The V and J ends lost 3 bases and 5 bases respectively, with 14 bases between them. Germline-derived CDR1 and CDR2 are LGHDT and YNNKEL (reference sequence). The CDR3 region is CASSHSLGRDNEQFF. DNA for the CDR3: TGTGCCAGCAGCCACTCCCTGGGAAGGGACAATGAGCAGTTCTTC.

The rearrangement joins TRBV29-1 to TRBJ1-2; D uncertain. From germline, CDR1 is SQVTM and CDR2 ANQGSEA. The CDR3 is 12 amino acids. The V end lost 1 base, the J end lost 8 bases, and 11 bases lay between the germline ends. This CDR3 is CSVEGTLGGYTF. In DNA form, the CDR3 reads TGCAGCGTTGAAGGGACTTTGGGAGGCTACACCTTC. Filled out from reference TRBV29-1 and TRBJ1-2, the complete variable domain reads SAVISQKPSRDICQRGTSLTIQCQVDSQVTMMFWYRQQPGQSLTLIATANQGSEATYESGFVIDKFPISRPNLTFSTLTVSNMSPEDSSIYLCSVEGTLGGYTFGSGTRLTVV.

This chain connects TRBV3-1 to TRBJ2-7; the match to TRBD1 covers 7 bases. The CDR3 is made up of 14 amino acids. V shed 2 bases and J 2 bases; nucleotides not matched to a gene: 3. Germline V gives CDR1 LGHDT, CDR2 YNNKEL (reference sequence). The CDR3 DNA sequence: TGTGCCAGCAGCCAACGGCAGGGGGCCTACGAGCAGTACTTC. It yields the protein CASSQRQGAYEQYF.

J is TRBJ1-6 and V is TRBV19; 8 bases are a match to TRBD1. CDR1 and CDR2 from the germline V gene are LNHDA and SQIVND (reference sequence). The CDR3 has 13 residues. V was pared by 11 bases and J by 8 bases, with 8 bases of the junction left unmatched. The CDR3 DNA follows: TGTGCCTCCTCGGACAGGGCTGATTCACCCCTCCACTTT. Its protein is CASSDRADSPLHF.

The rearrangement uses TRBV18 and TRBJ2-7; D ambiguous. The CDR3 consists of 12 residues. The V end was cut by 2 bases, the J end by 6 bases, with 8 bases between. Germline CDR1 reads KGHSH; CDR2 reads LQKENI. The CDR3: CASSPVDSEQYF. CDR3 sequence (DNA): TGTGCCAGCTCACCAGTCGACTCCGAGCAGTACTTC.

This chain connects TRBV18 to TRBJ2-7; D not resolved. The CDR3 consists of 13 residues. V gave up 3 bases and J gave up 6 bases, with 12 bases separating them. CDR1 and CDR2 (germline): KGHSH, LQKENI. This chain's CDR3 is CASSPLPPGEQYF. CDR3 nucleotides: TGTGCCAGCTCACCCCTGCCTCCCGGCGAGCAGTACTTC.

The rearrangement uses TRBV7-6 and TRBJ2-5; D not certain. The CDR3 length is 13 residues. CDR1 SGHVS and CDR2 FNYEAQ come from the germline V gene. V was trimmed by 3 bases and J by 4 bases, leaving 9 bases between them. Here the CDR3 reads CASSLGLRETQYF. The DNA for the CDR3 is TGTGCCAGCAGCTTGGGCCTCCGAGAGACCCAGTACTTC.

The table lists this clonotype with a count of one. This chain connects TRBV3-1 to TRBJ2-3; no firm D call. The V and J ends lost 1 base and 6 bases respectively, with 11 bases between them. The CDR3 loop spans 14 amino acids. The germline V gene has CDR1 LGHDT and CDR2 YNNKEL (reference sequence). As DNA, the CDR3 is TGTGCCAGCAGCCAAGGCATGGTGCGGGATACGCAGTATTTT. It yields the protein CASSQGMVRDTQYF.

V gene TRBV6-1 combines with J gene TRBJ2-5; D is ambiguous. The V end lost 4 bases, the J end lost 5 bases, and 5 bases lay between the germline ends. There are 11 residues in the CDR3. CDR1 MNHNS and CDR2 SASEGT come from the germline V gene. The CDR3 sequence is CASSARETQYF. Here the CDR3 DNA reads TGTGCCAGCAGTGCTAGGGAGACCCAGTACTTC.

This clonotype appeared a single time. The rearrangement links TRBV2 to TRBJ2-2, with unresolved D. Germline V gene lookup returns CDR1 SNHLY and CDR2 FYNNEI. The CDR3 extends over 12 amino acids. V lost 6 bases and J lost 6, with 8 bases in between. CDR3 DNA: TGTGCCAGCAGCCTGACGGCCGGGGAGCTGTTTTTT. This translates into CASSLTAGELFF.

The genes are TRBV7-9 and TRBJ1-2; D unclear. V was clipped by 5 bases and J by 2 bases, with 12 bases between them. Per germline, CDR1 SEHNR and CDR2 FQNEAQ (reference sequence). CDR3 length: 14 residues. The CDR3 sequence is CASSRWGQNYGYTF. CDR3 nucleotides: TGTGCCAGCAGCCGCTGGGGTCAGAACTATGGCTACACCTTC. The full variable domain, with the rest looked up from reference TRBV7-9 and TRBJ1-2, is DTGVSQNPRHKITKRGQNVTFRCDPISEHNRLYWYRQTLGQGPEFLTYFQNEAQLEKSRLLSDRFSAERPKGSFSTLEIQRTEQGDSAMYLCASSRWGQNYGYTFGSGTRLTVV.

This CDR3 reads CASSFGERTEQYF. As DNA, the CDR3 is TGTGCCAGCAGTTTTGGGGAGCGTACAGAGCAGTACTTC. The chain combines TRBV7-2 with TRBJ2-7; a possible D gene is TRBD2 (5 bases). The CDR3 length is 13 residues. The ends were cut back, 6 bases at V and 7 bases at J, with 16 bases in the middle. CDR1 and CDR2 (germline): SGHTA, FQGNSA. Complete variable domain (other parts from reference TRBV7-2 and TRBJ2-7): GAGVSQSPSNKVTEKGKDVELRCDPISGHTALYWYRQSLGQGLEFLIYFQGNSAPDKSGLPSDRFSAERTGGSVSTLTIQRTQQEDSAVYLCASSFGERTEQYFGPGTRLTVT.

The chain joins TRBV25-1 to TRBJ1-6, with no clear D. There are 15 residues in the CDR3. Deletions cut 1 base from V and 7 bases from J, with 11 bases between. The germline CDR1 and CDR2 sequences are MGHDK and SYGVNS. CDR3 region: CASSELRARNSPLHF. For the CDR3, the DNA is TGTGCCAGCAGTGAATTAAGGGCGCGAAATTCACCCCTCCACTTT.